This T cell receptor (beta chain) was recorded in a study of regulatory T cells in long-lasting Graves disease. CDR1 and CDR2 from the germline V gene are DFQATT and SNEGSKA (reference sequence). Germline trimming cut 3 bases from V and 0 bases from J; bases unmatched to any gene: 11. The CDR3 length is 16 residues. Time point described: persistent/refractory GD, antithyroid drugs over 5 years with positive TRAb. TCR sequences were obtained from RNA taken from PBMCs. Libraries of TCR beta came from iRepertoire HTBI primers plus Arm-PCR of CDR3 regions. Using its own MiXCR run on the multiplex PCR reads, TCRdb lists one record per CDR3 protein. The data contain 450,000 or so distinct CDR3 sequences, around 21% of them singletons. This clonotype has ten or more counts.

This chain uses TRBV20-1 with TRBJ2-7; the match to TRBD1 covers 7 bases. This sequence was found in a female donor with Graves disease. The sample consisted of peripheral blood mononuclear cells (PBMCs), taken when the disease was refractory, from a patient treated with antithyroid drugs. CDR3 in amino acids: CSARGRAGDSSYEQYF. Here the CDR3 DNA reads TGCAGTGCTAGGGGCCGGGCAGGGGACAGCTCCTACGAGCAGTACTTC.